The 27 T cell receptor beta chains presented below share a single source sample, sequenced in a study of T cells expressing NK-cell markers. Following a re-call of the 5' RACE reads, TCRdb has one entry per CDR3 protein and lacks DNA. The sample has 350,000 to 450,000 distinct CDR3 sequences. The sample was blood T cells: a sorted CD56 or NKG2C T cell subset, CD4+ or CD8+ T cells, or bulk PBMC T cells (not recorded which). These TCRs come from a man between 18 and 69 years old in good health.

The chain uses TRBV2 and TRBJ2-2. The CDR3 consists of 14 residues. Per germline, CDR1 SNHLY and CDR2 FYNNEI. CDR3 sequence reads: CASSMDWGTGELFF.

The chain joins TRBV3-1 to TRBJ1-2; as DNA is missing, the TRBD1 call by TCRdb cannot be tested. From germline, CDR1 is LGHDT and CDR2 YNNKEL (reference sequence). The CDR3 sequence is 14 residues long. CDR3 sequence reads: CASSQGQVNYGYTF.

The V and J genes are TRBV12-3 or TRBV12-4 and TRBJ2-7. This CDR3 region has 15 residues. CDR3 protein: CASRLDSSVLREQYF.

The rearrangement uses TRBV18 and TRBJ2-7; TCRdb gives TRBD1 as the D gene, but with no DNA this cannot be confirmed. This CDR3 is built from 16 residues. Germline CDR1 reads KGHSH; CDR2 reads LQKENI. The CDR3 protein is CASSPGQGTISYEQYF.

The chain uses TRBV5-5 and TRBJ2-5. The CDR3 is 15 amino acids. Germline V gene lookup returns CDR1 SGHKS and CDR2 YYEKEE (reference sequence). The CDR3 region is CASSLGPGFQETQYF.

The chain has TRBV3-1 and TRBJ1-3. The germline V gene encodes CDR1 LGHDT and CDR2 YNNKEL (reference sequence). The CDR3 runs 16 residues. The CDR3 loop reads CASSQDQPFSGNTIYF.

The V call is TRBV3-1, the J call TRBJ2-7; no DNA is available, so the TRBD1 call from TCRdb remains unchecked. CDR3 size: 16 residues. CDR1 is LGHDT, CDR2 YNNKEL, per germline (reference sequence). CDR3 protein: CASSQDWAPGGYEQYF.

The V and J genes are TRBV3-1 and TRBJ2-7; TCRdb designates TRBD1, a call that cannot be tested without DNA. The CDR3 loop spans 17 amino acids. Germline CDR1 and CDR2: LGHDT and YNNKEL (reference sequence). CDR3 protein: CASSQVGGTARSGEQYF.

The CDR3 is CATALRDTSTDTQYF. The rearrangement uses TRBV24-1 and TRBJ2-3; there is no DNA to check the TCRdb D call of TRBD1. CDR1 KGHDR and CDR2 SFDVKD come from the germline V gene. The CDR3 length is 15 residues.

The chain is built from TRBV28 and TRBJ2-7. This CDR3 has 15 residues. CDR1 MDHEN and CDR2 SYDVKM come from the germline V gene. The CDR3 sequence is CASSLGFSSSYEQYF.

The V gene is TRBV7-9, the J gene TRBJ1-1; without DNA, the TCRdb call of TRBD1 cannot be checked. CDR1 and CDR2 (germline): SEHNR, FQNEAQ (reference sequence). This CDR3 comprises 14 residues. The CDR3 sequence is CASRPGTEVDEAFF.

According to its frequency, this clonotype is medium-sized. The CDR3 loop is CASSLVPSGGTNTGELFF. This rearrangement joins TRBV5-1 to TRBJ2-2; TCRdb's D gene call, TRBD1, goes unchecked for lack of DNA. CDR1 and CDR2 (germline): SGHRS, YFSETQ. This CDR3 spans 18 amino acids.

The chain is built from TRBV5-1 and TRBJ2-3; the TCRdb D gene call, TRBD1, has no DNA to confirm it. The CDR3 is made up of 15 amino acids. Per germline, CDR1 SGHRS and CDR2 YFSETQ. The CDR3 sequence is CASLPRTGATDTQYF. Together with reference TRBV5-1 and TRBJ2-3, the CDR3 gives the full variable domain: KAGVTQTPRYLIKTRGQQVTLSCSPISGHRSVSWYQQTPGQGLQFLFEYFSETQRNKGNFPGRFSGRQFSNSRSEMNVSTLELGDSALYLCASLPRTGATDTQYFGPGTRLTVL.

The gene calls are TRBV6-1 and TRBJ1-4; TCRdb reports TRBD1, a call that lacks DNA to check it against. The CDR3 is made up of 15 amino acids. Germline-derived CDR1 and CDR2 are MNHNS and SASEGT. CDR3 amino acids: CASTEGGRRSEKLFF.

This rearrangement joins TRBV7-8 to TRBJ2-2; absent DNA, TCRdb's TRBD1 call cannot be checked. The CDR3 has 16 amino acids. Germline-derived CDR1 and CDR2 are SGHVS and FQNEAQ. CDR3 loop: CASSLEGVLNTGELFF. The full variable domain, its missing parts supplied by reference TRBV7-8 and TRBJ2-2, is GAGVSQSPRYKVAKRGQDVALRCDPISGHVSLFWYQQALGQGPEFLTYFQNEAQLDKSGLPSDRFFAERPEGSVSTLKIQRTQQEDSAVYLCASSLEGVLNTGELFFGEGSRLTVL.

The CDR3 spells CASSQNPSPSSYEQYF. The rearrangement joins TRBV7-8 to TRBJ2-7; TCRdb reports TRBD2, a call that lacks DNA to check it against. CDR3 length: 16 amino acids. Looked up from germline, CDR1 is SGHVS and CDR2 is FQNEAQ.

V usage is TRBV7-9 and J usage is TRBJ1-4; without DNA, the TCRdb call of TRBD1 cannot be checked. The CDR3 length is 14 residues. Germline values: CDR1 SEHNR, CDR2 FQNEAQ (reference sequence). CDR3 in amino acids: CASSQSGQGEKLFF.

V gene TRBV12-3 or TRBV12-4 combines with J gene TRBJ2-2; TCRdb selects TRBD2, and the lack of DNA leaves this call unchecked. CDR3 length: 14 amino acids. The CDR3 sequence is CAASLGLNTGELFF.

The genes are TRBV5-5 and TRBJ2-3. Germline V gene data show CDR1 as SGHKS and CDR2 as YYEKEE (reference sequence). The CDR3 runs to 15 residues. CDR3 amino acids: CASSLDYVFSDTQYF.

This rearrangement joins TRBV27 to TRBJ2-3; TCRdb proposes TRBD1, but this gene call is untestable without DNA. This CDR3 is 15 amino acids long. The germline gives CDR1 MNHEY, CDR2 SMNVEV (reference sequence). CDR3 in amino acids: CASSRGTGLTDTQYF.

The V call is TRBV7-9, the J call TRBJ2-3; TCRdb's D call, TRBD1, is unchecked because there is no DNA. Germline CDR1 reads SEHNR; CDR2 reads FQNEAQ (reference sequence). The length of the CDR3 is 14 residues. The CDR3 spells CASSTDRSTDTQYF. Full variable domain (rest looked up from reference TRBV7-9 and TRBJ2-3): DTGVSQNPRHKITKRGQNVTFRCDPISEHNRLYWYRQTLGQGPEFLTYFQNEAQLEKSRLLSDRFSAERPKGSFSTLEIQRTEQGDSAMYLCASSTDRSTDTQYFGPGTRLTVL.

The chain uses TRBV9 and TRBJ1-1; absent DNA, TCRdb's TRBD1 call cannot be checked. CDR1 is SGDLS and CDR2 is YYNGEE in the germline V gene. This CDR3 spans 16 amino acids. The CDR3 loop is CASSVGGTGWGTEAFF.

The chain employs TRBV20-1 and TRBJ1-4. The CDR3 spans 12 residues. Germline V lookup: CDR1 DFQATT, CDR2 SNEGSKA (reference sequence). The CDR3 sequence: CRSPDGNEKLFF.

The J gene is TRBJ1-1, the V gene TRBV7-2; as DNA is missing, the TRBD1 call by TCRdb cannot be tested. CDR3 length: 14 residues. CDR1 is SGHTA, CDR2 FQGNSA, per germline. CDR3 loop: CASSSDRVNTEAFF.

The rearrangement links TRBV5-1 to TRBJ2-3. Germline V CDR1 and CDR2: SGHRS, YFSETQ. The CDR3 is made up of 14 amino acids. CDR3: CASSLLGNMDTQYF.

The chain links TRBV12-3 or TRBV12-4 to TRBJ1-6. There are 13 residues in the CDR3. This chain's CDR3 is CASSLVRSSPLHF.

V usage is TRBV6-2 or TRBV6-3 and J usage is TRBJ1-4. CDR1 is MNHEY, CDR2 SVGEGT, per germline. The CDR3 totals 14 residues. The CDR3 protein is CASSYLGLDEKLFF.